Shown below are 5 T cell receptor beta chains from a single sample sequenced in a study of T cells in Graves' hyperthyroidism and ophthalmopathy. From RNA transcripts, TCR beta CDR3 regions were amplified. Primed by the HTBI set, a first-round RT-PCR was run on the TCR CDR3. TCRdb redid the calling of the multiplex PCR reads with MiXCR, one entry per CDR3 protein. The repertoire holds around 270,000 distinct CDR3 sequences, with roughly 19% as singletons. Sequenced input: blood. The receptor source for this set is a man aged 50 to 60 with Graves' ophthalmopathy.

This clonotype was counted only a few times. V and J are TRBV7-6 and TRBJ1-5; 8 positions match TRBD1. CDR3 size: 13 residues. J lost 5 bases, V lost 5 bases, and 2 bases had no gene match. Germline lookup yields CDR1 SGHVS and CDR2 FNYEAQ. CDR3 DNA: TGTGCCAGCAGCCAGGGGGCCTATCAGCCCCAGCATTTT. This translates into CASSQGAYQPQHF.

This clonotype was observed at least ten times. The chain joins TRBV20-1 to TRBJ2-2; tentatively, D is TRBD2 (6 bases). V dropped 0 bases and J dropped 7 bases, with 15 bases sitting between them. The CDR3 consists of 15 residues. Looked up from germline, CDR1 is DFQATT and CDR2 is SNEGSKA (reference sequence). CDR3 loop: CSAREEGIGGGELFF. In DNA, the CDR3 is TGCAGTGCTAGAGAGGAGGGAATCGGCGGCGGGGAGCTGTTTTTT.

This clonotype was detected many times. This chain joins TRBV20-1 and TRBJ2-5; TRBD2 matches at 7 bases. The CDR3 is made up of 14 amino acids. Germline V CDR1 and CDR2: DFQATT, SNEGSKA (reference sequence). V dropped 7 bases and J dropped 1; count of bases not matched to a gene: 9. Written as DNA, the CDR3 is TGCAGTGTCGGTGGGGGGGTTCGCCAAGAGACCCAGTACTTC. Its protein product is CSVGGGVRQETQYF.

The rearrangement links TRBV28 to TRBJ2-7, with 9 nucleotides matching TRBD1. The J segment lost 5 bases and the V segment lost 6 bases, leaving 8 bases of the junction unmatched. Germline CDR1 and CDR2: MDHEN and SYDVKM. There are 14 residues in the CDR3. CDR3 amino acids: CASRRQGGMDEQYF. DNA of the CDR3: TGTGCCAGCAGGAGACAGGGGGGGATGGACGAGCAGTACTTC.

This clonotype came up a few times. This chain connects TRBV24-1 to TRBJ2-1, with 14 bases that match TRBD2. V gave up 9 bases and J gave up 14 bases; unmatched junction bases: 2. Germline-derived CDR1 and CDR2 are KGHDR and SFDVKD. The CDR3 contains 11 residues. CDR3 sequence reads: CATGTSGSEFF. CDR3 DNA sequence: TGTGCCACCGGGACTAGCGGGAGTGAGTTCTTC.